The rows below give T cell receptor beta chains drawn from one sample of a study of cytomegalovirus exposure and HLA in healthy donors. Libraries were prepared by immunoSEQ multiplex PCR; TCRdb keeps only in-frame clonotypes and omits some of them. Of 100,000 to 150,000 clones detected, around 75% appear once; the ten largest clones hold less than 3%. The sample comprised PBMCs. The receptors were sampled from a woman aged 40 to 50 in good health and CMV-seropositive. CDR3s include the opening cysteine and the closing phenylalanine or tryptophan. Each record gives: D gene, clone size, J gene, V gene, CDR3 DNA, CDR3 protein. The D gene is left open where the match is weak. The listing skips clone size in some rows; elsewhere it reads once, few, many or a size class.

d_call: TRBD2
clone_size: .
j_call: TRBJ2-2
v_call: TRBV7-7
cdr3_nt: TGTGCTAGCAGCCCAGGACTAGCGGGAGCCGGGGAGCTGTTTTTT
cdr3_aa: CASSPGLAGAGELFF

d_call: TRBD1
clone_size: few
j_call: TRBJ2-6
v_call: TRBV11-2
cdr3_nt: TGTGCCAGCAGCATACCCCTAAGACAGGGCTCTGGGGCCAACGTCCTGACTTTC
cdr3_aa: CASSIPLRQGSGANVLTF

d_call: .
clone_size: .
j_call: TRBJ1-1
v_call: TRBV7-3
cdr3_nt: TGTGCCAGCAGCTTAATCGGGAACACTGAAGCTTTCTTT
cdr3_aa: CASSLIGNTEAFF

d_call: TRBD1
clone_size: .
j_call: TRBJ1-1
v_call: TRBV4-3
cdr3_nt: TGCGCCAGCACCCAGAGTATATCAGGGGGCACTGAAGCTTTCTTT
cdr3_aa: CASTQSISGGTEAFF

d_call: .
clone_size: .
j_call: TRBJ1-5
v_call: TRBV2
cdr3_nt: TGTGCCAGCAGTGACCAGGGGAACGACAATCAGCCCCAGCATTTT
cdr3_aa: CASSDQGNDNQPQHF

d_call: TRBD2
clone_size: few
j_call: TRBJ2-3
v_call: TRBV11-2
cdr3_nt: TGTGCCAGCAGCTGGACTAGCGGGGGTCGCACAGATACGCAGTATTTT
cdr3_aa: CASSWTSGGRTDTQYF

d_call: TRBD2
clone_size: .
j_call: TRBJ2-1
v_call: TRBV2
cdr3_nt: TGTGCCAGCAGGGCGGGAGTCGCGAGTGGTGAGCAGTTCTTC
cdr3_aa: CASRAGVASGEQFF

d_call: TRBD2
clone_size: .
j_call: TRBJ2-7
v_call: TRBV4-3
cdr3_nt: TGCGCCAGCAGCCAACTTCTAGCGGGGGCCTACGAGCAGTACTTC
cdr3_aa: CASSQLLAGAYEQYF

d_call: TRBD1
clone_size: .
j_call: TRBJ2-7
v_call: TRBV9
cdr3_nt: TGTGCCAGCAGCGTAAATACGGGACAGGGGGCCTACGAGCAGTACTTC
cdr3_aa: CASSVNTGQGAYEQYF

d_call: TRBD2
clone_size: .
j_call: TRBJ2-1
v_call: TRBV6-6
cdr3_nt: TGTGCCAGCAGTTACGTAGCGGGAGGCGATGAGCAGTTCTTC
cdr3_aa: CASSYVAGGDEQFF

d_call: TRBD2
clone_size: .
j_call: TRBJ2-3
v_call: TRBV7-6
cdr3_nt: TGTGCCAGCAGCTTAGGTACTAGCGGGGTGGATACGCAGTATTTT
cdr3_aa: CASSLGTSGVDTQYF

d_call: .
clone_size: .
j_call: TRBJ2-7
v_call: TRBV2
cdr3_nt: TGTGCCAGCGCCCCCAGGGTGGGCTACGAGCAGTACTTC
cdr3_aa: CASAPRVGYEQYF

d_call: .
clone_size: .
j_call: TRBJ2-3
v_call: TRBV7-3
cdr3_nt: TGTGCCAGCGGGAGCGGGAGCACAGATACGCAGTATTTT
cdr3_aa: CASGSGSTDTQYF

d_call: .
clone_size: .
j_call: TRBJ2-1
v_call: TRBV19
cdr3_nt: TGTGCCAGTAAAGCATATAGCACTTCCTACAATGAGCAGTTCTTC
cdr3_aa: CASKAYSTSYNEQFF

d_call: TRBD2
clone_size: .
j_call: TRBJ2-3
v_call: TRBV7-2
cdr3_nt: TGTGCCAGCAGCTTGTCACCCGGGAGGGCAACAGATACGCAGTATTTT
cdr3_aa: CASSLSPGRATDTQYF

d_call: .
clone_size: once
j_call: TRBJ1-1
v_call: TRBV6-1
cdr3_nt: TGTGCCAGCAGCTACGATGGGGGGGGCACTGAAGCTTTCTTT
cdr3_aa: CASSYDGGGTEAFF

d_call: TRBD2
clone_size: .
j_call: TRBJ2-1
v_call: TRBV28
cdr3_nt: TGTGCCAGCAGTTTGCCGGGACTAGCGGCCCACAATGAGCAGTTCTTC
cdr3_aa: CASSLPGLAAHNEQFF

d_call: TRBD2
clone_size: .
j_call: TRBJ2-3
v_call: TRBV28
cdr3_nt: TGTGCCAGCAGTTTATGGCGGGGGGGTTATAGCACAGATACGCAGTATTTT
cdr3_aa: CASSLWRGGYSTDTQYF

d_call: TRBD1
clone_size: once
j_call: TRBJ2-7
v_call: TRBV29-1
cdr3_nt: TGCAGCGCACGACAGGGGATGATCCACGAGCAGTACTTC
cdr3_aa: CSARQGMIHEQYF

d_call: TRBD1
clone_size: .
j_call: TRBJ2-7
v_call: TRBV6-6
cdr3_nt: TGTGCCAGCAGCCTCCGGACAGGGGGTGACTCCTACGAGCAGTACTTC
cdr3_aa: CASSLRTGGDSYEQYF

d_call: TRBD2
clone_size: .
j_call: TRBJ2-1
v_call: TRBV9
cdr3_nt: TGTGCCAGCAGCGTAGATCTAGCGGGAAGTAATGAGCAGTTCTTC
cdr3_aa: CASSVDLAGSNEQFF

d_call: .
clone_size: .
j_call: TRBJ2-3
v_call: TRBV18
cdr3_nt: TGTGCCAGCTCACCACTAATGGACTCACGTCTCCGCACAGATACGCAGTATTTT
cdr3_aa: CASSPLMDSRLRTDTQYF

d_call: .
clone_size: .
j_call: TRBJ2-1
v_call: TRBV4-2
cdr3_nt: TGTGCCAGCAGCCAAGAGGAAAGTGGGCTAGCGCATGAGCAGTTCTTC
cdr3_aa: CASSQEESGLAHEQFF

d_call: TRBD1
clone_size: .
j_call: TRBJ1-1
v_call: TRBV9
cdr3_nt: TGTGCCAGCAGCGTTGGGACAGCTTTTAACACTGAAGCTTTCTTT
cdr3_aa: CASSVGTAFNTEAFF

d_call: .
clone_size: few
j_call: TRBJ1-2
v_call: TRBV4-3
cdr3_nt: TGCGCCAGCAGCCAAGACTCTACTAACTATGGCTACACCTTC
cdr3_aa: CASSQDSTNYGYTF

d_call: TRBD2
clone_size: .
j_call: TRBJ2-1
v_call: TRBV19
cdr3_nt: TGTGCCAGTAAGGGAGGGCCCTCGGGGTACAATGAGCAGTTCTTC
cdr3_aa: CASKGGPSGYNEQFF